This entry describes one T cell receptor (beta chain). This table comes from immunoSEQ multiplex PCR, and its TCRdb copy is limited to in-frame clones, with some not included. The data contain around 2.3 million clones, 90% to 96% of them singletons. Trimming took 0 bases from V and 13 from J, leaving 12 bases between them. This CDR3 spans 12 amino acids. Germline CDR1 is MNHNS and CDR2 is SASEGT. These data come from a study of shared clonotypes between healthy human individuals. The TCR was taken from a man between 18 and 35 years old in good health. The source material was naive CD4+ T cells sorted from blood. Subset of the sample: CD45RA+ positively selected. The chain is built from TRBV6-1 and TRBJ1-2; D is ambiguous. The CDR3 here is CASSEARGESTF. The CDR3 nucleotides are TGTGCCAGCAGTGAAGCCCGGGGAGAGTCCACCTTC.